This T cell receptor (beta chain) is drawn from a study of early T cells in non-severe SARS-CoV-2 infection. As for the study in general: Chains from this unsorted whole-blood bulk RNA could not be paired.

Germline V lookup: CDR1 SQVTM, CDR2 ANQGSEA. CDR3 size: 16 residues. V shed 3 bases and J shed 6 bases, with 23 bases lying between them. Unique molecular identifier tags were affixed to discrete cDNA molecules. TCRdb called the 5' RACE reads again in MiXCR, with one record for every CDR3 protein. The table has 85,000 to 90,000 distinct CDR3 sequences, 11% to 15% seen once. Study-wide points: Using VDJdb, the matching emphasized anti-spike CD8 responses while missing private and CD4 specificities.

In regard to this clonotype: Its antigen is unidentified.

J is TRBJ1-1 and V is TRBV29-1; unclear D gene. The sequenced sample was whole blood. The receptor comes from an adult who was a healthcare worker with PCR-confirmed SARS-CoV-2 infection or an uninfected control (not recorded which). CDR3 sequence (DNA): TGCAGCGTTGATGTTCGGAGGAGCGAGAGAGACTCTGAAGCTTTCTTT. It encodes CSVDVRRSERDSEAFF.